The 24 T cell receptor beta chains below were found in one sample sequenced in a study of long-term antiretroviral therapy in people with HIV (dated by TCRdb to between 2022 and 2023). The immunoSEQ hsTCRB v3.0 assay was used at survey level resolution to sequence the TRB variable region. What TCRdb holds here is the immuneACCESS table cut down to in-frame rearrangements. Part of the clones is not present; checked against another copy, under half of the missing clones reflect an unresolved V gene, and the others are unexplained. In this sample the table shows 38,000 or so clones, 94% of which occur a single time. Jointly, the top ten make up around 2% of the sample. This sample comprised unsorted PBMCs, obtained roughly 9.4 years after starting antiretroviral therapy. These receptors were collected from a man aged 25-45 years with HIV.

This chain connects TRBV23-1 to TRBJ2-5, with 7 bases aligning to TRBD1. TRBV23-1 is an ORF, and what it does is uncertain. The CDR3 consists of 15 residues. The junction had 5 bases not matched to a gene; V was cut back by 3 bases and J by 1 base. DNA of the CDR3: TGCGCCAGCAGTCAGGGGACAGTAGCCCAAGAGACCCAGTACTTC. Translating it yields CASSQGTVAQETQYF.

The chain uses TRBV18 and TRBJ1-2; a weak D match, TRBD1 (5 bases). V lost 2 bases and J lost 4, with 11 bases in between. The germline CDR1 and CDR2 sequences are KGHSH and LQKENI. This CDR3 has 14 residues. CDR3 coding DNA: TGTGCCAGCTCACCAGGGGCAGACCGCTATGGCTACACCTTC. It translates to CASSPGADRYGYTF.

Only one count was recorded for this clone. CDR3: CASKQDLGDTQYF. The CDR3 nucleotides are TGCGCCAGCAAACAGGACCTGGGAGATACGCAGTATTTT. The V gene is TRBV5-1, the J gene TRBJ2-3, with D perhaps TRBD1 (5 bases). CDR3 length: 13 amino acids. From germline, CDR1 is SGHRS and CDR2 YFSETQ. The ends were cut back, 6 bases at V and 5 bases at J, with 13 bases in the middle.

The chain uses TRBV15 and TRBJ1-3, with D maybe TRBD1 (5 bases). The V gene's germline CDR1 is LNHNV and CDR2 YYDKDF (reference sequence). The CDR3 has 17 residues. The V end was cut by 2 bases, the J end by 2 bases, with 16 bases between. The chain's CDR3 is CATSRWGGRGAGNTIYF. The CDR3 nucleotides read TGTGCCACCAGCAGATGGGGTGGTAGGGGCGCTGGAAACACCATATATTTT.

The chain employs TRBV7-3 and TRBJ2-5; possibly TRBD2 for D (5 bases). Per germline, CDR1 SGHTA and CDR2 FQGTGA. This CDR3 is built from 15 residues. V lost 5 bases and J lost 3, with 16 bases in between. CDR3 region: CASSPTSGLEETQYF. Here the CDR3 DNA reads TGTGCCAGCAGCCCCACGAGTGGACTGGAAGAGACCCAGTACTTC.

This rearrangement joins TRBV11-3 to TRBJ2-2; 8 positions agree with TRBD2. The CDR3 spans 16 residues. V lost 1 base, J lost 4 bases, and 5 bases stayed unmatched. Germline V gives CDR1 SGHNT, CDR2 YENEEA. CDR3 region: CASSLGAGDGTGELFF. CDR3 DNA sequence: TGTGCCAGCAGCTTAGGAGCGGGGGATGGCACCGGGGAGCTGTTTTTT. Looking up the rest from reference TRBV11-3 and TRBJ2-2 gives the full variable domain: EAGVVQSPRYKIIEKKQPVAFWCNPISGHNTLYWYLQNLGQGPELLIRYENEEAVDDSQLPKDRFSAERLKGVDSTLKIQPAELGDSAVYLCASSLGAGDGTGELFFGEGSRLTVL.

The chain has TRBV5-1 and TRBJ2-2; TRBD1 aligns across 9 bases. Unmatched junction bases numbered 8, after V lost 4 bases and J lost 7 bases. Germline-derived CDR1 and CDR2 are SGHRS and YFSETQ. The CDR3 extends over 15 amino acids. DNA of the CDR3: TGCGCCAGCAGCCCCCGGACAGGGGAGGGCGGGGAGCTGTTTTTT. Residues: CASSPRTGEGGELFF.

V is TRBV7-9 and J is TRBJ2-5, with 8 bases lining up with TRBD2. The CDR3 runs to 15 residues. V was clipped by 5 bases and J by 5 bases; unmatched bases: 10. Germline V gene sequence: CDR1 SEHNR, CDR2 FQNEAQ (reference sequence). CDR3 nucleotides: TGTGCCAGCAGCGGGGGTACTAGCGGTTGGGAGACCCAGTACTTC. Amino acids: CASSGGTSGWETQYF.

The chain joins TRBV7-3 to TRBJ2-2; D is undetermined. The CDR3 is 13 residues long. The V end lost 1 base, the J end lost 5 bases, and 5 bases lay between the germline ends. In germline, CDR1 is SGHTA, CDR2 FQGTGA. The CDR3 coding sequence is TGTGCCAGCAGCTTAAGGGGAACCGGGGAGCTGTTTTTT. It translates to CASSLRGTGELFF.

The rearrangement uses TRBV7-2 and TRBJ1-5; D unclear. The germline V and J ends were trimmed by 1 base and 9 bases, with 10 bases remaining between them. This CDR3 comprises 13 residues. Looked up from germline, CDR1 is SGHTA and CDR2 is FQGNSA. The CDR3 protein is CASSLGGVWPQHF. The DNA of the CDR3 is TGTGCCAGCAGCTTAGGCGGGGTATGGCCCCAGCATTTT.

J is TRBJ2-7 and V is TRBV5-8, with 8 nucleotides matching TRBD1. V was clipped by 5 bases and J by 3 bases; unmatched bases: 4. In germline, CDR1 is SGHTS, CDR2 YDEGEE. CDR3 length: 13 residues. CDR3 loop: CASRPGQDYEQYF. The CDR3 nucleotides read TGTGCCAGCAGGCCGGGACAGGACTACGAGCAGTACTTC.

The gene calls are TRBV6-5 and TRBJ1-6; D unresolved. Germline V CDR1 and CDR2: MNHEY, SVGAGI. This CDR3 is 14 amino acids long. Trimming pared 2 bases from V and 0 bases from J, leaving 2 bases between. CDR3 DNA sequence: TGTGCCAGCAGTTACAGCTCCTATAATTCACCCCTCCACTTT. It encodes CASSYSSYNSPLHF.

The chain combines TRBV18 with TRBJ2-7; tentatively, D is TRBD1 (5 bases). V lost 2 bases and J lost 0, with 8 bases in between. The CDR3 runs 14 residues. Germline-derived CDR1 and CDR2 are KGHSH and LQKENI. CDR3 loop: CASSPGQSSYEQYF. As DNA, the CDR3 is TGTGCCAGCTCACCAGGACAAAGCTCCTACGAGCAGTACTTC.

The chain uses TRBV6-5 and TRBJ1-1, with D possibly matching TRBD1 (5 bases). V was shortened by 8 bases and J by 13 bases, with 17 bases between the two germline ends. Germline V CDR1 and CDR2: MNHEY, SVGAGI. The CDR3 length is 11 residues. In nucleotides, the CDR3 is TGTGCCAGCTGCCTAGGGGCGCGATGTTTCTTT. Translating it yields CASCLGARCFF.

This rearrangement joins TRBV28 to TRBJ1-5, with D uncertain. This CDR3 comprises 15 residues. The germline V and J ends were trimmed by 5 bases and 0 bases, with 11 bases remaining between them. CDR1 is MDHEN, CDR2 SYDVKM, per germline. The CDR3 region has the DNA TGTGCCAGCAGTAGAGGACCGTATAGCAATCAGCCCCAGCATTTT. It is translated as CASSRGPYSNQPQHF.

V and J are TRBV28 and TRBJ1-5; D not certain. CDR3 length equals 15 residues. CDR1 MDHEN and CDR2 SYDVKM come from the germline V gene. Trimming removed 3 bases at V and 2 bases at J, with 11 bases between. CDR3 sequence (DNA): TGTGCCAGCAGTTTGGCCTCTTTGGGCAATCAGCCCCAGCATTTT. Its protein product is CASSLASLGNQPQHF. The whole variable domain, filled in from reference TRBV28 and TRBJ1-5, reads DVKVTQSSRYLVKRTGEKVFLECVQDMDHENMFWYRQDPGLGLRLIYFSYDVKMKEKGDIPEGYSVSREKKERFSLILESASTNQTSMYLCASSLASLGNQPQHFGDGTRLSIL.

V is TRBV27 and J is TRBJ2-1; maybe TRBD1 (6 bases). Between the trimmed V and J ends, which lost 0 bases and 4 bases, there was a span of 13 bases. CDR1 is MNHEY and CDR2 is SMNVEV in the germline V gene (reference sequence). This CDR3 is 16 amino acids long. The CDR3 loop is CASSLSGVQGYNEQFF. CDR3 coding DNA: TGTGCCAGCAGTTTATCGGGCGTACAGGGATACAATGAGCAGTTCTTC.

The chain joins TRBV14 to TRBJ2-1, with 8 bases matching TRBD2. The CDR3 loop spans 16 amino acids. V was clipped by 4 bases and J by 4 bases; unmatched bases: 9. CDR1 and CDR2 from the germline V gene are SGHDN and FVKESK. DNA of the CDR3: TGTGCCAGCAGCCCCCTAGCGGGTGATATGTACAATGAGCAGTTCTTC. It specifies CASSPLAGDMYNEQFF.

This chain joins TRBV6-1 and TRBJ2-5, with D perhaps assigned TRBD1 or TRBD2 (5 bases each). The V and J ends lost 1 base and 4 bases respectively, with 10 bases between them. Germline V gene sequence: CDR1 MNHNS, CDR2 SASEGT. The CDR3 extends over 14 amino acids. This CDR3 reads CASSEVGDPETQYF. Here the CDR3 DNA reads TGTGCCAGCAGTGAAGTGGGGGATCCAGAGACCCAGTACTTC.

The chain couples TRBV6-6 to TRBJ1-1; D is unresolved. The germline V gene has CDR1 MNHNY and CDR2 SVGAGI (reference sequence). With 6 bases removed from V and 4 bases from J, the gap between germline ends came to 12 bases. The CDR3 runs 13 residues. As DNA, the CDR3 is TGTGCCAGCAGCTTAGGGAGGGTCACTGAAGCTTTCTTT. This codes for CASSLGRVTEAFF.

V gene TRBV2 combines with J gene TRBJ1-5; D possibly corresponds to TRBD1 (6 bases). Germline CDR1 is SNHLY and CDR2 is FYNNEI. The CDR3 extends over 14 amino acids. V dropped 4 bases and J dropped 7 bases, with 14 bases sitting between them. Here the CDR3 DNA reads TGTGCCAGCAGTGGAAGAGACAGGTCACAGCCCCAGCATTTT. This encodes CASSGRDRSQPQHF.

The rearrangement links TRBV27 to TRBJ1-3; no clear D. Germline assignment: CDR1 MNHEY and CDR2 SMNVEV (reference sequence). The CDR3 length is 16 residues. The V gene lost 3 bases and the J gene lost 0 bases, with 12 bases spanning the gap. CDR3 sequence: CASSLGGPFSGNTIYF. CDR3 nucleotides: TGTGCCAGCAGTTTGGGAGGGCCGTTCTCTGGAAACACCATATATTTT.

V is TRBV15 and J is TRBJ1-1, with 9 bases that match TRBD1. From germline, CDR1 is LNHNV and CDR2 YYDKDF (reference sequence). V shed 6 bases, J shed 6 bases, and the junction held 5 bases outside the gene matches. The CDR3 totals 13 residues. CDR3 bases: TGTGCCACCAGGAGGACAGGGGACGCTGAAGCTTTCTTT. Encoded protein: CATRRTGDAEAFF. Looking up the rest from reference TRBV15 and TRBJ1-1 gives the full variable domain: DAMVIQNPRYQVTQFGKPVTLSCSQTLNHNVMYWYQQKSSQAPKLLFHYYDKDFNNEADTPDNFQSRRPNTSFCFLDIRSPGLGDTAMYLCATRRTGDAEAFFGQGTRLTVV.

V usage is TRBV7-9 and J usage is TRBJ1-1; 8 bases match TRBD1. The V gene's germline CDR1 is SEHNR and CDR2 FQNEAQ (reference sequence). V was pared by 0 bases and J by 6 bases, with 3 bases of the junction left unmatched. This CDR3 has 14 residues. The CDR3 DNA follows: TGTGCCAGCAGCTTAGCCTCGGGACAGGCTGAAGCTTTCTTT. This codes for CASSLASGQAEAFF.